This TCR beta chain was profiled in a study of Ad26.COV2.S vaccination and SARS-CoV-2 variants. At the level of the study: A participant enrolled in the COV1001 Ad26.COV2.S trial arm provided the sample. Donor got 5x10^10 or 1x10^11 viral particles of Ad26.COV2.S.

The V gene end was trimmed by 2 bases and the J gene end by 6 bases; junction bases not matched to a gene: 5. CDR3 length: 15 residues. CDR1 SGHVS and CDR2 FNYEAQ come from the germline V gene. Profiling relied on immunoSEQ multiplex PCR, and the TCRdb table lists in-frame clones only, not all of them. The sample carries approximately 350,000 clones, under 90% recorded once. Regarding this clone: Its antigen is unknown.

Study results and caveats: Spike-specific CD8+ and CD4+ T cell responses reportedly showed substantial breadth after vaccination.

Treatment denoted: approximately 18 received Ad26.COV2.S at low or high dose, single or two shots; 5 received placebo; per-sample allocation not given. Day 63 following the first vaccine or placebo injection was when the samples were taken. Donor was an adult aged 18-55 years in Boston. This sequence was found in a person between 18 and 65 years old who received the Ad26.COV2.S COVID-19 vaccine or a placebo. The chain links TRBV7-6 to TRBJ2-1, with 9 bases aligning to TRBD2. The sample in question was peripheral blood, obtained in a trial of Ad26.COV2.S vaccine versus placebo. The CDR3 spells CASSLNLRGGNEQFF. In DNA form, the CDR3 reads TGTGCCAGCAGCTTAAATTTGCGGGGGGGCAATGAGCAGTTCTTC.